This record covers a single T cell receptor beta chain. This clonotype was counted between two and nine times. Its target antigen remains unknown. No base quality information exists; no much larger clone differs at one position. These data are taken from a study of T cell repertoires in cytomegalovirus infection (dated by TCRdb to about 2019). The study in broad terms: The peptide stimulations were aimed at well-studied HLA-B-restricted epitopes as well as recently identified HLA-C-restricted CMV epitopes, whose presentation resists viral immunomodulation. Because public TCR beta signatures pointed to carriage of CMV infection together with the matching HLA type, the HLA type of each donor mattered for the analysis. What the authors observed across the whole study: In both this cohort and an independent roughly 350-donor cohort, the cumulative frequency of public TCR beta family members distinguished carriers of CMV infection plus the relevant HLA type. The ex vivo response was dominated by HLA-C-restricted CMV-specific TCR beta clonotypes, which also provided the single most frequent clonotype in two of eight donors.

The sample was run on an Illumina HiSeq 1500. TCRdb applied fastp at Q25 and MiXCR to the public reads, then kept only in-frame beta chains. Rows merge per CDR3 protein into single entries with the most common DNA and genes. Present in this sample are around 800,000 distinct CDR3 sequences, 32% of which were seen just once. The ten largest clonotypes hold around an eighth of the sample. The treatment or condition label of this sample denotes: in vitro stimulation with specific CMV peptide epitopes to enrich CMV-specific T cells. Via the germline V gene (reference sequence), CDR1 is SEHNR and CDR2 FQNEAQ. The CDR3 covers 14 residues, taking in both the cysteine and the phenylalanine. Here the CDR3 DNA is all that survives: 42 bases in frame from base 1. V loses 5 bases at its end and J loses 7 bases; junction bases beyond the gene matches: 7.

This TCR was sampled from a human donor in good health (CMV status not recorded). Some clones in this sample may be carry-over from other donors' samples. The rearranged chain carries TRBV7-9 and TRBJ2-2; 7 central bases correspond to TRBD1. The sample here was cultured CD8+ T cells from PBMCs, taken from culture after CMV antigen stimulation. The CDR3 corresponds to CASSPGTVIGELFF. Here is the DNA: TGTGCCAGCAGCCCCGGGACAGTTATCGGGGAGCTGTTTTTT.